These 27 T cell receptor beta chains came from one sample sequenced in a study of monozygotic twins with inflammatory bowel disease. TCRdb re-called the 5' RACE reads; every CDR3 protein appears as one record, without DNA. The specimen's table records over 350,000 distinct CDR3 sequences. Sequencing was done on a sample of blood. These receptors came from a human donor with ulcerative colitis or Crohn's disease, or a healthy co-twin of an affected twin (not recorded which).

The CDR3 here is CASSPTQSTDTQYF. This sequence joins TRBV5-1 and TRBJ2-3. Looked up from germline, CDR1 is SGHRS and CDR2 is YFSETQ. The CDR3 is 14 amino acids.

The V and J genes are TRBV7-3 and TRBJ2-2. The CDR3 is 14 amino acids. In germline, CDR1 is SGHTA, CDR2 FQGTGA. The chain's CDR3 is CASSLMGNTGELFF.

J is TRBJ1-5 and V is TRBV20-1; no DNA is available, so the TRBD1 call from TCRdb remains unchecked. The CDR3 contains 14 residues. CDR1 and CDR2 (germline): DFQATT, SNEGSKA (reference sequence). CDR3 amino acids: CSATDSPRNQPQHF.

The chain uses TRBV5-1 and TRBJ1-1. Germline V gene lookup returns CDR1 SGHRS and CDR2 YFSETQ. The CDR3 has 15 amino acids. This CDR3 is CASSLTRTVATEAFF.

The gene calls are TRBV7-2 and TRBJ2-7; TCRdb names TRBD2, which stays unverified in the absence of DNA. CDR3 size: 14 residues. The germline gives CDR1 SGHTA, CDR2 FQGNSA. The CDR3 loop is CASSSGLASTEQYF.

The chain employs TRBV7-9 and TRBJ1-1; TCRdb outputs TRBD1, but without DNA this stays unchecked. CDR3 length: 12 amino acids. Germline-derived CDR1 and CDR2 are SEHNR and FQNEAQ (reference sequence). The chain's CDR3 is CASGQQHTEAFF.

This rearrangement joins TRBV24-1 to TRBJ2-7. The CDR3 loop spans 15 amino acids. The V gene's germline CDR1 is KGHDR and CDR2 SFDVKD. The CDR3 sequence is CATRRSSESSYEQYF.

This chain joins TRBV5-1 and TRBJ2-2; with no DNA, the TCRdb D assignment of TRBD1 cannot be verified. The CDR3 has 16 residues. Germline loops: CDR1 SGHRS, CDR2 YFSETQ. CDR3: CASRLTGTPNTGELFF.

Here the CDR3 reads CASSLNSGNPYNEQFF. The rearrangement uses TRBV5-1 and TRBJ2-1. The CDR3 covers 16 residues. Per the germline V gene, CDR1 is SGHRS and CDR2 is YFSETQ.

This sequence joins TRBV5-1 and TRBJ2-7; TCRdb's assignment of TRBD1 cannot be checked, as there is no DNA. The length of the CDR3 is 16 residues. The germline gives CDR1 SGHRS, CDR2 YFSETQ. The CDR3: CASSFHPGQGDYEQYF.

The chain employs TRBV11-1 and TRBJ1-1. Germline V CDR1 and CDR2: SGHAT, FQDESV (reference sequence). The CDR3 is 18 residues long. The CDR3 region is CASSFGGWGGFSNTEAFF.

CDR3 region: CASSQEGASVRKTQYF. The chain employs TRBV3-1 and TRBJ2-5; TCRdb's assignment of TRBD2 cannot be checked, as there is no DNA. Germline CDR1 and CDR2: LGHDT and YNNKEL (reference sequence). The CDR3 runs to 16 residues.

The rearrangement uses TRBV4-3 and TRBJ2-3. The V gene's germline CDR1 is LGHNA and CDR2 YSLEER. The CDR3 contains 15 residues. The CDR3 sequence: CASSQDHSITDTQYF.

The chain uses TRBV20-1 and TRBJ2-5; TCRdb's D call of TRBD2 is untestable without DNA. The CDR3 runs to 15 residues. Germline V gene data show CDR1 as DFQATT and CDR2 as SNEGSKA (reference sequence). CDR3 sequence: CSASSRLASRETQYF.

The V gene is TRBV12-3 or TRBV12-4, the J gene TRBJ2-3; TCRdb returns TRBD1, unconfirmable since there is no DNA. CDR3 length: 14 amino acids. The CDR3 protein is CASTQGGWADTQYF.

The chain recombines TRBV3-1 with TRBJ1-6; absent DNA, TCRdb's TRBD1 call cannot be checked. Germline V CDR1 and CDR2: LGHDT, YNNKEL (reference sequence). The CDR3 is 19 residues long. This CDR3 reads CASSPSGTGIRSYNSPLHF.

The CDR3 spells CASTLGQSNQPQHF. J is TRBJ1-5 and V is TRBV2; no DNA is available, so the TRBD1 call from TCRdb remains unchecked. The CDR3 is 14 amino acids. Germline CDR1 SNHLY, CDR2 FYNNEI.

The chain joins TRBV3-1 to TRBJ2-7; TCRdb's assignment of TRBD1 cannot be checked, as there is no DNA. CDR1 is LGHDT and CDR2 is YNNKEL in the germline V gene (reference sequence). The CDR3 consists of 16 residues. The CDR3 here is CASSQTRAPSSYEQYF.

The CDR3: CATSTGDLRAFF. This chain connects TRBV15 to TRBJ1-1. The germline V gene has CDR1 LNHNV and CDR2 YYDKDF (reference sequence). This CDR3 contains 12 residues.

The rearrangement links TRBV12-5 to TRBJ1-5; TCRdb reports TRBD1, a call that lacks DNA to check it against. This CDR3 spans 15 amino acids. CDR1 and CDR2 (germline): LGHNT, FRNRAP. The CDR3 loop is CASGLGQTGGQPQHF.

This chain connects TRBV4-1 to TRBJ1-5. The CDR3 sequence is 15 residues long. The germline V gene has CDR1 MGHRA and CDR2 YSYEKL. The CDR3 loop reads CASSLTRREGQPQHF.

This rearrangement joins TRBV5-6 to TRBJ1-1; TCRdb names TRBD1, which stays unverified in the absence of DNA. This CDR3 is built from 15 residues. From germline, CDR1 is SGHDT and CDR2 YYEEEE. The CDR3 sequence is CASSWGGQLNTEAFF.

This chain joins TRBV12-3 or TRBV12-4 and TRBJ2-4; TCRdb designates TRBD2, a call that cannot be tested without DNA. This CDR3 comprises 20 residues. CDR3 sequence: CATPFARLAGGPLAKNIQYF.

The chain combines TRBV7-9 with TRBJ2-1; TCRdb outputs TRBD2, but without DNA this stays unchecked. The CDR3 loop spans 12 amino acids. Germline V CDR1 and CDR2: SEHNR, FQNEAQ (reference sequence). CDR3 region: CASSTWGTSEFF. Looking up the rest from reference TRBV7-9 and TRBJ2-1 gives the full variable domain: DTGVSQNPRHKITKRGQNVTFRCDPISEHNRLYWYRQTLGQGPEFLTYFQNEAQLEKSRLLSDRFSAERPKGSFSTLEIQRTEQGDSAMYLCASSTWGTSEFFGPGTRLTVL.

J is TRBJ2-2 and V is TRBV24-1; absent DNA, TCRdb's TRBD1 call cannot be checked. Germline lookup yields CDR1 KGHDR and CDR2 SFDVKD. The CDR3 loop spans 14 amino acids. The CDR3 sequence is CATRGQTNTGELFF.

This chain uses TRBV20-1 with TRBJ2-3; TCRdb proposes TRBD2, but this gene call is untestable without DNA. CDR3 length: 18 residues. The V gene's germline CDR1 is DFQATT and CDR2 SNEGSKA (reference sequence). The CDR3 reads CSARDRLAGGRDTDTQYF.

This chain joins TRBV5-1 and TRBJ2-1; absent DNA, TCRdb's TRBD1 call cannot be checked. There are 13 residues in the CDR3. Germline CDR1 and CDR2: SGHRS and YFSETQ. The CDR3 sequence is CASSFGGQAEQFF.